This is a list of T cell receptor beta chains from one sample in a study of cytomegalovirus exposure and HLA in healthy donors. TCRdb keeps only in-frame clones here, not all; method: immunoSEQ multiplex PCR. The data show 150,000 to 200,000 clones, with 81% seen just once and 3.4% held by the top ten. The sequencing input was PBMCs. Receptor source: a man aged 40-49 years in good health and CMV-seropositive. CDR3s include the opening cysteine and the closing phenylalanine or tryptophan. A D gene is named only where the DNA matches it firmly. Some rows have no size entry. The others give once, few or many, or a class for an expanded clone.

j_gene: TRBJ1-2
v_gene: TRBV6-5
d_gene: .
abundance: .
CDR3nt: TGTGCCAGCAGACCTACGGACAGAGCTTATGGCTACACCTTC
CDR3aa: CASRPTDRAYGYTF

j_gene: TRBJ2-2
v_gene: TRBV5-1
d_gene: .
abundance: .
CDR3nt: TGCGCCAGCAGCTTGGGTTTGGGGGGGCGCTCGAACACCGGGGAGCTGTTTTTT
CDR3aa: CASSLGLGGRSNTGELFF

j_gene: TRBJ1-2
v_gene: TRBV19
d_gene: TRBD1
abundance: .
CDR3nt: TGTGCCAGTAGTATGGGACAGGGCAACTATGGCTACACCTTC
CDR3aa: CASSMGQGNYGYTF

j_gene: TRBJ1-6
v_gene: TRBV30
d_gene: .
abundance: .
CDR3nt: TGTGCCTGGAGTGTAATGACTTATGATTCACCCCTCCACTTT
CDR3aa: CAWSVMTYDSPLHF

j_gene: TRBJ2-2
v_gene: TRBV4-2
d_gene: .
abundance: .
CDR3nt: TGTGCCAGCAGCCAAGAGCTGGCAGTACCAGGGGAGCTGTTTTTT
CDR3aa: CASSQELAVPGELFF

j_gene: TRBJ1-5
v_gene: TRBV19
d_gene: .
abundance: .
CDR3nt: TGTGCCAGTACCCCGGACAGTCTCAATCAGCCCCAGCATTTT
CDR3aa: CASTPDSLNQPQHF

j_gene: TRBJ1-2
v_gene: TRBV6-5
d_gene: TRBD1
abundance: .
CDR3nt: TGTGCCAGCAGTAACCCCGGGACAGGGGGATATGGCTACACCTTC
CDR3aa: CASSNPGTGGYGYTF

j_gene: TRBJ2-7
v_gene: TRBV9
d_gene: TRBD2
abundance: .
CDR3nt: TGTGCCAGCAGCGCCTTAGCGGGAGTAGCCTACGAGCAGTACTTC
CDR3aa: CASSALAGVAYEQYF

j_gene: TRBJ2-3
v_gene: TRBV5-1
d_gene: TRBD1
abundance: .
CDR3nt: TGCGCCAGCAGCTTGGACAGGGGGCGCGCAGATACGCAGTATTTT
CDR3aa: CASSLDRGRADTQYF

j_gene: TRBJ1-1
v_gene: TRBV5-1
d_gene: .
abundance: .
CDR3nt: TGCGCCAGCAGCTTGGATATCACTGAAGCTTTCTTT
CDR3aa: CASSLDITEAFF

j_gene: TRBJ1-2
v_gene: TRBV9
d_gene: TRBD1
abundance: once
CDR3nt: TGTGCCAGCAGTTCACCCCGGGACAGCAAGGATGGCTACACCTTC
CDR3aa: CASSSPRDSKDGYTF

j_gene: TRBJ1-1
v_gene: TRBV20-1
d_gene: .
abundance: once
CDR3nt: TGCAGTGCTAGAGTCGGGGGGGAAGCTTTCTTT
CDR3aa: CSARVGGEAFF

j_gene: TRBJ1-4
v_gene: TRBV7-9
d_gene: .
abundance: .
CDR3nt: TGTGCCAGCAGCTTAGAACCAGGTTCCGGTGAAAAACTGTTTTTT
CDR3aa: CASSLEPGSGEKLFF

j_gene: TRBJ2-7
v_gene: TRBV5-1
d_gene: .
abundance: .
CDR3nt: TGCGCCAGCAGCCCCGGCGGCTCCTACGAGCAGTACTTC
CDR3aa: CASSPGGSYEQYF

j_gene: TRBJ2-7
v_gene: TRBV7-2
d_gene: .
abundance: once
CDR3nt: TGTGCCAGCAGCTTCACCTTCTACGAGCAGTACTTC
CDR3aa: CASSFTFYEQYF

j_gene: TRBJ1-4
v_gene: TRBV6-5
d_gene: TRBD1
abundance: few
CDR3nt: TGTGCCAGCAGCCTCGACAGGGTGGGGATTAAACTGTTTTTT
CDR3aa: CASSLDRVGIKLFF

j_gene: TRBJ2-7
v_gene: TRBV28
d_gene: .
abundance: once
CDR3nt: TGTGCCAGCAGTATTCCGAGCGTCTCCTACGAGCAGTACTTC
CDR3aa: CASSIPSVSYEQYF

j_gene: TRBJ2-1
v_gene: TRBV11-2
d_gene: TRBD2
abundance: .
CDR3nt: TGTGCCAGCAGCTTAGAAGCTAGCGGGAGATCCTATGAGCAGTTCTTC
CDR3aa: CASSLEASGRSYEQFF

j_gene: TRBJ2-7
v_gene: TRBV21-1
d_gene: .
abundance: .
CDR3nt: TGTGCCAGCAGCAAAGTGGGGTTCAGGGGGCCCGAGCAGTACTTC
CDR3aa: CASSKVGFRGPEQYF

j_gene: TRBJ2-7
v_gene: TRBV5-6
d_gene: .
abundance: .
CDR3nt: TGTGCCAGCAGCTTTCGATCTTCGGGCGAGCAGTACTTC
CDR3aa: CASSFRSSGEQYF

j_gene: TRBJ2-2
v_gene: TRBV29-1
d_gene: TRBD1
abundance: .
CDR3nt: TGCAGCGGGCAGGGGGCTCGTAACACCGGGGAGCTGTTTTTT
CDR3aa: CSGQGARNTGELFF

j_gene: TRBJ2-1
v_gene: TRBV27
d_gene: TRBD2
abundance: .
CDR3nt: TGTGCCAGCAGGTCGGGACTAGCTGGCGGGGAGCAGTTCTTC
CDR3aa: CASRSGLAGGEQFF

j_gene: TRBJ2-5
v_gene: TRBV6-6
d_gene: .
abundance: .
CDR3nt: TGTGCCAGCAGTTTTGAGTCCCAAGAGACCCAGTACTTC
CDR3aa: CASSFESQETQYF

j_gene: TRBJ1-1
v_gene: TRBV5-6
d_gene: TRBD1
abundance: .
CDR3nt: TGTGCCAGCAGCTTGGCTTTTATGGGACAGAGGAACACTGAAGCTTTCTTT
CDR3aa: CASSLAFMGQRNTEAFF

j_gene: TRBJ2-3
v_gene: TRBV27
d_gene: .
abundance: .
CDR3nt: TGTGCCAGCAGTTTCAGCCCTGACTGGGATACGCAGTATTTT
CDR3aa: CASSFSPDWDTQYF

j_gene: TRBJ2-3
v_gene: TRBV7-3
d_gene: .
abundance: .
CDR3nt: TGTGCCAGCAGCTTACCCCTCACAGATACGCAGTATTTT
CDR3aa: CASSLPLTDTQYF

j_gene: TRBJ2-7
v_gene: TRBV6-6
d_gene: .
abundance: few
CDR3nt: TGTGCCAGCAGTTCGGGGATCTCCTACGAGCAGTACTTC
CDR3aa: CASSSGISYEQYF

j_gene: TRBJ2-7
v_gene: TRBV6-5
d_gene: .
abundance: few
CDR3nt: TGTGCCAGCAGTTCGACAGATATCTACGAGCAGTACTTC
CDR3aa: CASSSTDIYEQYF

j_gene: TRBJ1-2
v_gene: TRBV27
d_gene: TRBD1
abundance: few
CDR3nt: TGTGCCAGCAGTTTAGGACAGGATTATGGCTACACCTTC
CDR3aa: CASSLGQDYGYTF

j_gene: TRBJ2-1
v_gene: TRBV5-1
d_gene: .
abundance: .
CDR3nt: TGCGCCAGCAGCCCCGGGACTTTGAGCTCCTACAATGAGCAGTTCTTC
CDR3aa: CASSPGTLSSYNEQFF

j_gene: TRBJ1-2
v_gene: TRBV6-1
d_gene: TRBD1
abundance: .
CDR3nt: TGTGCCAGCAGAACCACAGGGGTTGCGTATGGCTACACCTTC
CDR3aa: CASRTTGVAYGYTF

j_gene: TRBJ2-7
v_gene: TRBV7-6
d_gene: TRBD2
abundance: .
CDR3nt: TGTGCCAGCAGTTCTAGCGGGACAAAAACCTACGAGCAGTACTTC
CDR3aa: CASSSSGTKTYEQYF

j_gene: TRBJ2-7
v_gene: TRBV11-1
d_gene: .
abundance: .
CDR3nt: TGTGCCAGCAGCTCCAGCTCCTACGAGCAGTACTTC
CDR3aa: CASSSSSYEQYF

j_gene: TRBJ2-5
v_gene: TRBV5-4
d_gene: TRBD2
abundance: .
CDR3nt: TGTGCCAGCAGCTTAGAGACTAGCGGGAGAGAGACCCAGTACTTC
CDR3aa: CASSLETSGRETQYF

j_gene: TRBJ2-2
v_gene: TRBV18
d_gene: TRBD2
abundance: .
CDR3nt: TGTGCCAGCTCACCACAGGTTCTGCTAGCGGGAGTTTATGAGTACACCGGGGAGCTGTTTTTT
CDR3aa: CASSPQVLLAGVYEYTGELFF

j_gene: TRBJ1-1
v_gene: TRBV7-2
d_gene: TRBD1
abundance: .
CDR3nt: TGTGCCAGCAGCACACAGGGGGGAGTCACTGAAGCTTTCTTT
CDR3aa: CASSTQGGVTEAFF

j_gene: TRBJ2-7
v_gene: TRBV20-1
d_gene: .
abundance: once
CDR3nt: TGCAGTGCAGCGAAGACCTACGAGCAGTACTTC
CDR3aa: CSAAKTYEQYF

j_gene: TRBJ1-4
v_gene: TRBV7-9
d_gene: .
abundance: .
CDR3nt: TGTGCCAGCAGCTTAGACCCAGGGGACGGAGAAAAACTGTTTTTT
CDR3aa: CASSLDPGDGEKLFF

j_gene: TRBJ2-7
v_gene: TRBV7-8
d_gene: TRBD2
abundance: .
CDR3nt: TGTGCCAGCAGCTTAGCGGGGACTAGCGGATCCTACGAGCAGTACTTC
CDR3aa: CASSLAGTSGSYEQYF

j_gene: TRBJ1-5
v_gene: TRBV9
d_gene: .
abundance: .
CDR3nt: TGTGCCAGCAGCGTAGGACGACAGCTAAATCAGCCCCAGCATTTT
CDR3aa: CASSVGRQLNQPQHF

j_gene: TRBJ2-5
v_gene: TRBV5-5
d_gene: .
abundance: .
CDR3nt: TGTGCCAGCAGCGGCGGTTTGGAGACCCAGTACTTC
CDR3aa: CASSGGLETQYF

j_gene: TRBJ2-1
v_gene: TRBV27
d_gene: .
abundance: once
CDR3nt: TGTGCCAGCAGTCCAACGCGACCAGGGTCAGCTTACAATGAGCAGTTCTTC
CDR3aa: CASSPTRPGSAYNEQFF

j_gene: TRBJ1-1
v_gene: TRBV30
d_gene: .
abundance: .
CDR3nt: TGTGCCTGGAGCGCCGGGAGGACTGAAGCTTTCTTT
CDR3aa: CAWSAGRTEAFF

j_gene: TRBJ2-1
v_gene: TRBV20-1
d_gene: .
abundance: .
CDR3nt: TGCAGTGCTAGAGTTAGCTATGAGCAGTTCTTC
CDR3aa: CSARVSYEQFF

j_gene: TRBJ1-3
v_gene: TRBV10-1
d_gene: .
abundance: .
CDR3nt: TGCGCCAGCAATCCCCCTCAGTCTTACTCTGGAAACACCATATATTTT
CDR3aa: CASNPPQSYSGNTIYF

j_gene: TRBJ1-2
v_gene: TRBV9
d_gene: .
abundance: .
CDR3nt: TGTGCCAGCAGCGTAGTAAAGTCAGGGGACGACTATGGCTACACCTTC
CDR3aa: CASSVVKSGDDYGYTF

j_gene: TRBJ2-7
v_gene: TRBV6-1
d_gene: TRBD1
abundance: few
CDR3nt: TGTGCCAGCAGTGGACAGGGGAGACGTGACGAGCAGTACTTC
CDR3aa: CASSGQGRRDEQYF

j_gene: TRBJ2-7
v_gene: TRBV15
d_gene: .
abundance: .
CDR3nt: TGTGCCACCAGCAGAGATAGGGTAGCGGCATCGTACGAGCAGTACTTC
CDR3aa: CATSRDRVAASYEQYF